The 19 T cell receptor beta chains below were found in one sample sequenced in a study of Ad26.COV2.S vaccination and SARS-CoV-2 variants. Treatment: some 19 received Ad26.COV2.S at low or high dose, single or two shots; 5 received placebo; per-sample allocation not given. The samples date from day 63 after the first vaccine or placebo injection. Clones were sequenced by immunoSEQ multiplex PCR, and TCRdb holds only the in-frame ones, with some missing. The sample has 360,000 or so clones; 89% are singletons. Material: peripheral blood, obtained in a trial of Ad26.COV2.S vaccine versus placebo. The source of these receptors is a person aged 18-60 years who received the Ad26.COV2.S COVID-19 vaccine or a placebo.

The gene calls are TRBV3-1 (or the pseudogene TRBV3-2) and TRBJ1-3, with D hard to call. Germline CDR1 reads LGHDT; CDR2 reads YNNKEL (reference sequence). Trimming pared 0 bases from V and 4 bases from J, leaving 16 bases between. This CDR3 spans 17 amino acids. The CDR3 nucleotides read TGTGCCAGCAGCCAAGAAGGCACCGTTCTGGGAGGAAACACCATATATTTT. Amino acid sequence: CASSQEGTVLGGNTIYF.

The chain recombines TRBV9 with TRBJ2-3; a weak D match, TRBD2 (5 bases). CDR1 and CDR2 (germline): SGDLS, YYNGEE. CDR3 length: 14 residues. V gave up 4 bases and J gave up 2 bases, with 11 bases separating them. The CDR3 protein is CASSSRTVTDTQYF. CDR3 sequence (DNA): TGTGCCAGCAGCTCCAGGACTGTCACAGATACGCAGTATTTT. The full variable domain, its missing parts supplied by reference TRBV9 and TRBJ2-3, is DSGVTQTPKHLITATGQRVTLRCSPRSGDLSVYWYQQSLDQGLQFLIQYYNGEERAKGNILERFSAQQFPDLHSELNLSSLELGDSALYFCASSSRTVTDTQYFGPGTRLTVL.

The rearrangement uses TRBV7-2 and TRBJ2-7; D is ambiguous. The germline V gene has CDR1 SGHTA and CDR2 FQGNSA. V was pared by 5 bases and J by 1 base, with 9 bases between. The CDR3 runs to 13 residues. CDR3 loop: CASSLIDSYEQYF. In DNA form, the CDR3 reads TGTGCCAGCAGCCTAATAGATTCCTACGAGCAGTACTTC.

In this sample, this clone turned up once. The rearrangement uses TRBV19 and TRBJ1-5; D perhaps matches TRBD1 (5 bases). The CDR3 runs to 15 residues. Trimming removed 1 base at V and 7 bases at J, with 14 bases between. Germline loops: CDR1 LNHDA, CDR2 SQIVND (reference sequence). CDR3 sequence: CASSIGRGSGQPQHF. In DNA form, the CDR3 reads TGTGCCAGTAGTATAGGGCGGGGCTCGGGACAGCCCCAGCATTTT.

The chain is built from TRBV4-1 and TRBJ2-1, with TRBD2 matching over 9 bases. Trimming took 1 base from V and 6 from J; bases not matched to a gene: 10. The CDR3 sequence is 17 residues long. CDR1 and CDR2 (germline): MGHRA, YSYEKL. The CDR3 DNA is TGCGCCAGCAGCCAAGGGCGGGGGGGGCGGTTGGGCAATGAGCAGTTCTTC. Protein: CASSQGRGGRLGNEQFF.

This clone was counted a single time. V and J are TRBV5-1 and TRBJ2-3; TRBD2 agrees at 13 bases. This CDR3 spans 19 amino acids. Germline values: CDR1 SGHRS, CDR2 YFSETQ. V lost 3 bases and J lost 2; bases outside the gene matches: 12. CDR3 in amino acids: CASSWGGLAGTRHTDTQYF. As DNA, the CDR3 is TGCGCCAGCAGCTGGGGGGGACTAGCGGGAACTCGACACACAGATACGCAGTATTTT.

The J gene is TRBJ2-2, the V gene TRBV6-4; the D is unclear. CDR1 MRHNA and CDR2 SNTAGT come from the germline V gene. V dropped 6 bases and J dropped 3 bases, with 14 bases sitting between them. The CDR3 is 15 residues long. CDR3 residues: CASSPGTLDTGELFF. DNA of the CDR3: TGTGCCAGCAGCCCCGGTACCCTGGACACCGGGGAGCTGTTTTTT.

The V gene is TRBV28, the J gene TRBJ2-2, with no clear D. The CDR3 sequence is 14 residues long. Germline V gene data show CDR1 as MDHEN and CDR2 as SYDVKM. Deletions cut 4 bases from V and 4 bases from J, with 10 bases between. The CDR3: CASSSGERTGELFF. The CDR3 nucleotides are TGTGCCAGCAGTTCAGGAGAACGCACCGGGGAGCTGTTTTTT.

This chain links TRBV28 with TRBJ2-2; maybe TRBD2 (6 bases). The CDR3 is made up of 16 amino acids. The V and J ends lost 6 bases and 5 bases respectively, with 19 bases between them. The germline gives CDR1 MDHEN, CDR2 SYDVKM. The CDR3 sequence: CASRSSGESGTGELFF. The CDR3, as DNA: TGTGCCAGCAGGAGTAGCGGTGAATCTGGGACCGGGGAGCTGTTTTTT.

The gene calls are TRBV6-5 and TRBJ1-5; D is possibly TRBD1 (6 bases). V lost 7 bases and J lost 4, with 14 bases in between. CDR3 length: 14 amino acids. Germline V gives CDR1 MNHEY, CDR2 SVGAGI. This CDR3 reads CASMGQGLNQPQHF. The CDR3 DNA reads as TGTGCCAGCATGGGGCAGGGGTTAAATCAGCCCCAGCATTTT.

The V and J genes are TRBV28 and TRBJ2-6; D call uncertain. CDR3 length: 15 amino acids. Germline CDR1 is MDHEN and CDR2 is SYDVKM. V was cut by 2 bases and J by 0 bases, with 5 bases left in between. This chain's CDR3 is CASSLRFSGANVLTF. The CDR3 nucleotides read TGTGCCAGCAGTTTAAGGTTCTCTGGGGCCAACGTCCTGACTTTC.

The V and J genes are TRBV5-4 and TRBJ2-7; tentatively, D is TRBD1 (5 bases). CDR3 size: 15 residues. Trimming left V 4 bases short and J 1 base short, with 15 bases between. Germline V lookup: CDR1 SGHNT, CDR2 YYREEE (reference sequence). The CDR3 is CASSTETDPSYEQYF. As DNA, the CDR3 is TGTGCCAGCAGCACCGAGACAGATCCATCCTACGAGCAGTACTTC.

The genes are TRBV7-9 and TRBJ1-1; D is unresolved. The V and J ends lost 5 bases and 7 bases respectively, with 8 bases between them. The CDR3 spans 11 residues. Germline CDR1 SEHNR, CDR2 FQNEAQ (reference sequence). The CDR3 nucleotides read TGTGCCAGCAGCCACACCGATGAAGCTTTCTTT. Protein: CASSHTDEAFF.

The chain couples TRBV20-1 to TRBJ2-7, with TRBD2 identical over 9 bases. Germline CDR1 is DFQATT and CDR2 is SNEGSKA (reference sequence). Trimming took 3 bases from V and 6 from J; bases not matched to a gene: 6. The CDR3 extends over 13 amino acids. CDR3 sequence (DNA): TGCAGTGCTAGTCCCAGCGGGAGGCGCGAGCAGTACTTC. The encoded protein is CSASPSGRREQYF.

This rearrangement joins TRBV28 to TRBJ1-1; TRBD1 matches at 8 bases. Germline trimming cut 5 bases from V and 11 bases from J; bases unmatched to any gene: 13. Looked up from germline, CDR1 is MDHEN and CDR2 is SYDVKM. CDR3 size: 14 residues. The CDR3 bases are TGTGCCAGCAGTCACCCAGGACAGGGTGGAAAGGCTTTCTTT. Protein: CASSHPGQGGKAFF.

V is TRBV10-3 and J is TRBJ2-7, with D unclear. CDR1 and CDR2 from the germline V gene are ENHRY and SYGVKD. V gave up 2 bases and J gave up 4 bases, with 9 bases separating them. The CDR3 runs 13 residues. The DNA for the CDR3 is TGTGCCATCAGTGAGGGTGACGCTTACGAGCAGTACTTC. This encodes CAISEGDAYEQYF.

The CDR3 is CASSQEQDYGYTF. The CDR3 DNA reads as TGTGCCAGCAGCCAAGAACAGGACTATGGCTACACCTTC. This chain uses TRBV14 with TRBJ1-2; tentative D call: TRBD1 (5 bases). In germline, CDR1 is SGHDN, CDR2 FVKESK. This CDR3 comprises 13 residues. The ends were cut back, 0 bases at V and 3 bases at J, with 5 bases in the middle.

The chain links TRBV30 to TRBJ1-2, with 11 nucleotides matching TRBD1. The V and J ends lost 0 bases and 2 bases, in that order; junction bases with no gene match: 2. Looked up from germline, CDR1 is GTSNPN and CDR2 is SVGIG (reference sequence). The CDR3 extends over 15 amino acids. CDR3 protein: CAWSVRDRGNYGYTF. Written as DNA, the CDR3 is TGTGCCTGGAGTGTACGGGACAGGGGGAACTATGGCTACACCTTC.

The rearrangement joins TRBV6-4 to TRBJ1-1, with D hard to call. CDR1 and CDR2 (germline): MRHNA, SNTAGT. Trimming left V 7 bases short and J 8 bases short, with 2 bases between. This CDR3 has 8 residues. The CDR3 is CASKEAFF. CDR3 sequence (DNA): TGTGCCAGCAAGGAAGCTTTCTTT.